What follows are 26 T cell receptor beta chains derived from one specimen sequenced in a study of T cell responses to AZD1222 COVID-19 vaccine. Assay: immunoSEQ multiplex PCR; the TCRdb copy retains only in-frame clones and omits some. Of tens of thousands of clones listed, around 80% were seen once; the top ten hold about 46%. This specimen was peripheral blood, taken 28 days after the second AZD1222 dose. The source is an adult who received the AZD1222 COVID-19 vaccine.

This clone has only a few counts. V gene TRBV7-9 combines with J gene TRBJ1-5; a weak D match, TRBD1 (6 bases). V lost 7 bases and J 9 bases, leaving 19 bases between the germline ends. The CDR3 runs 14 residues. Looked up from germline, CDR1 is SEHNR and CDR2 is FQNEAQ (reference sequence). This chain's CDR3 is CASNDGQRDRPQHF. CDR3 sequence (DNA): TGTGCCAGCAACGACGGACAGCGAGATCGGCCCCAGCATTTT.

This clone was picked up one time. The rearrangement uses TRBV20-1 and TRBJ1-5; TRBD1 might be the D (5 bases). The CDR3 has 11 residues. Germline V gives CDR1 DFQATT, CDR2 SNEGSKA (reference sequence). The ends were cut back, 1 base at V and 9 bases at J, with 7 bases in the middle. CDR3 in DNA: TGCAGTGCTAGAGTCGGGGGGCCCCAGCATTTT. Residues: CSARVGGPQHF.

V is TRBV3-1 (or the pseudogene TRBV3-2) and J is TRBJ2-5; D gene uncertain. The length of the CDR3 is 15 residues. Per germline, CDR1 LGHDT and CDR2 YNNKEL (reference sequence). V dropped 0 bases and J dropped 5 bases, with 13 bases sitting between them. The CDR3 coding sequence is TGTGCCAGCAGCCAAGATGGCCTAGGGTGGGAGACCCAGTACTTC. Its protein is CASSQDGLGWETQYF.

The table lists this clone with a few counts. The J gene is TRBJ2-5, the V gene TRBV18; D unresolved. The V and J ends lost 0 bases and 4 bases respectively, with 6 bases between them. The CDR3 totals 13 residues. Germline CDR1 and CDR2: KGHSH and LQKENI. The DNA for the CDR3 is TGTGCCAGCTCACCACCGGTTCGAGAGACCCAGTACTTC. Translation: CASSPPVRETQYF. The complete variable domain, with remaining parts taken from reference TRBV18 and TRBJ2-5, reads NAGVMQNPRHLVRRRGQEARLRCSPMKGHSHVYWYRQLPEEGLKFMVYLQKENIIDESGMPKERFSAEFPKEGPSILRIQQVVRGDSAAYFCASSPPVRETQYFGPGTRLLVL.

The rearrangement links TRBV11-3 to TRBJ2-5, with a weak D call TRBD2 (5 bases). CDR3 length: 16 residues. Trimming stripped 3 bases from V and 2 bases from J, with 16 bases between. Germline V gene lookup returns CDR1 SGHNT and CDR2 YENEEA. CDR3 DNA sequence: TGTGCCAGCAGCTTGGGTTACGGGGAGTTACAAGAGACCCAGTACTTC. Amino acids: CASSLGYGELQETQYF. The whole variable domain, filled in from reference TRBV11-3 and TRBJ2-5, reads EAGVVQSPRYKIIEKKQPVAFWCNPISGHNTLYWYLQNLGQGPELLIRYENEEAVDDSQLPKDRFSAERLKGVDSTLKIQPAELGDSAVYLCASSLGYGELQETQYFGPGTRLLVL.

This clone has only one observation. The chain combines TRBV27 with TRBJ1-5; D is unclear. Trimming pared 3 bases from V and 7 bases from J, leaving 7 bases between. CDR3 length: 12 residues. Germline V gene lookup returns CDR1 MNHEY and CDR2 SMNVEV (reference sequence). CDR3 region: CASSFPRQPQHF. The DNA of the CDR3 is TGTGCCAGCAGTTTCCCTAGACAGCCCCAGCATTTT.

CDR3 DNA: TGTGCCAGCAGCTTGTCGGCGGGGGGGCCCTACGAGCAGTACTTC. It translates to CASSLSAGGPYEQYF. The chain uses TRBV7-8 and TRBJ2-7; 9 nucleotides agree with TRBD2. Trimming took 3 bases from V and 2 from J; bases not matched to a gene: 5. CDR3 length: 15 residues. CDR1 and CDR2 from the germline V gene are SGHVS and FQNEAQ.

In the case of this clone: An end of the junction does not agree with germline; a read error may underlie this. The CDR3 protein is CASSSGLAVTGELFF. The CDR3 DNA sequence: TGTGCTAGCAGCTCGGGACTAGCGGTCACCGGGGAGCTGTTTTTT. The rearrangement uses TRBV7-7 and TRBJ2-2; 11 nucleotides line up with TRBD2. Germline CDR1 and CDR2: SSHAT and FNYEAQ (reference sequence). There are 15 residues in the CDR3. Supplemented by reference TRBV7-7 and TRBJ2-2, the full variable domain reads GAGVSQSPRYKVTKRGQDVTLRCDPISSHATLYWYQQALGQGPEFLTYFNYEAQPDKSGLPSDRFSAERPEGSISTLTIQRTEQRDSAMYRCASSSGLAVTGELFFGEGSRLTVL.

The chain uses TRBV11-2 and TRBJ2-2; maybe TRBD1 (6 bases). The V gene's germline CDR1 is SGHAT and CDR2 FQNNGV. This CDR3 region has 14 residues. V lost 3 bases, J lost 5 bases, and 10 bases lay in between. The CDR3 nucleotides are TGTGCCAGCAGCTTTTTACAGGGTACCGGGGAGCTGTTTTTT. This codes for CASSFLQGTGELFF.

This chain links TRBV18 with TRBJ1-5; D unresolved. Germline V gene sequence: CDR1 KGHSH, CDR2 LQKENI. V lost 3 bases and J lost 5, with 8 bases in between. The CDR3 has 13 amino acids. DNA of the CDR3: TGTGCCAGCTCACCGGCCACGGATCAGCCCCAGCATTTT. Residues: CASSPATDQPQHF.

V usage is TRBV15 and J usage is TRBJ2-3, with D possibly being TRBD1 (7 bases). V lost 3 bases, J lost 2 bases, and 15 bases lay in between. Germline lookup yields CDR1 LNHNV and CDR2 YYDKDF (reference sequence). This CDR3 has 16 residues. The CDR3 region is CATSRQGGTVTDTQYF. In DNA, the CDR3 is TGTGCCACCAGCAGGCAAGGAGGGACAGTCACAGATACGCAGTATTTT.

The chain links TRBV7-2 to TRBJ2-1, with TRBD1 as a possible D gene (6 bases). The CDR3 covers 14 residues. Germline CDR1 and CDR2: SGHTA and FQGNSA. Trimming took off 3 bases at V and 5 bases at J, with 11 bases between the two ends. The CDR3 spells CASSFGQPNNEQFF. The DNA of the CDR3 is TGTGCCAGCAGCTTCGGACAGCCTAACAATGAGCAGTTCTTC.

This clone was seen a few times. The chain has TRBV27 and TRBJ2-7, with a possible D match to TRBD1 (5 bases). The CDR3 extends over 14 amino acids. V lost 5 bases to trimming and J lost 4 bases, with 15 bases between them. Germline CDR1 reads MNHEY; CDR2 reads SMNVEV (reference sequence). CDR3 bases: TGTGCCAGCAGTCGGACATTTGGCTCATACGAGCAGTACTTC. This translates into CASSRTFGSYEQYF.

This rearrangement joins TRBV7-2 to TRBJ1-1, with D maybe TRBD1 (6 bases). The CDR3 sequence is 15 residues long. Germline-derived CDR1 and CDR2 are SGHTA and FQGNSA. Trimming cost V 6 bases and J 5 bases, with 19 bases left between them. DNA of the CDR3: TGTGCCAGCAGGCATAGACAGGCACTGGATACTGAAGCTTTCTTT. This gives the protein CASRHRQALDTEAFF. The full variable domain, with the rest looked up from reference TRBV7-2 and TRBJ1-1, is GAGVSQSPSNKVTEKGKDVELRCDPISGHTALYWYRQSLGQGLEFLIYFQGNSAPDKSGLPSDRFSAERTGGSVSTLTIQRTQQEDSAVYLCASRHRQALDTEAFFGQGTRLTVV.

A few counts support this clone. The gene calls are TRBV7-6 and TRBJ2-7; 7 nucleotides align to TRBD2. The CDR3 spans 16 residues. V dropped 0 bases and J dropped 2; count of bases not matched to a gene: 7. The germline CDR1 and CDR2 sequences are SGHVS and FNYEAQ. The CDR3 protein is CASSLAAGTTTYEQYF. The CDR3 nucleotides read TGTGCCAGCAGCTTAGCGGCCGGGACTACTACCTACGAGCAGTACTTC.

This clone occurred once. V is TRBV16 and J is TRBJ2-7, with a tentative D call TRBD1 (6 bases). CDR3 length: 14 amino acids. V lost 0 bases to trimming and J lost 3 bases, with 9 bases between them. Germline CDR1 KGHSY, CDR2 FQNENV. CDR3 sequence reads: CASSQSMDSYEQYF. CDR3 in DNA: TGTGCCAGCAGCCAATCGATGGACAGCTACGAGCAGTACTTC. Drawing the rest from reference TRBV16 and TRBJ2-7, the complete variable domain is GEEVAQTPKHLVRGEGQKAKLYCAPIKGHSYVFWYQQVLKNEFKFLISFQNENVFDETGMPKERFSAKCLPNSPCSLEIQATKLEDSAVYFCASSQSMDSYEQYFGPGTRLTVT.

The J gene is TRBJ2-2, the V gene TRBV2; 7 positions agree with TRBD1. The CDR3 extends over 13 amino acids. CDR1 SNHLY and CDR2 FYNNEI come from the germline V gene. The V segment lost 10 bases and the J segment 2 bases; nucleotides outside the gene matches: 4. CDR3 sequence reads: CAKRDSNTGELFF. The DNA for the CDR3 is TGTGCCAAACGGGACAGCAACACCGGGGAGCTGTTTTTT.

The chain is built from TRBV23-1 and TRBJ2-7; 7 nucleotides align to TRBD1. TRBV23-1 is filed as an ORF, its function uncertain. The CDR3 sequence is 16 residues long. J gave up 3 bases and V 0 bases, and 8 bases lay outside the gene matches. CDR3 protein: CASSQSEHRGNYEQYF. CDR3 sequence (DNA): TGCGCCAGCAGTCAATCGGAACACAGGGGAAACTACGAGCAGTACTTC.

A few counts support this clone. The V gene is TRBV15, the J gene TRBJ1-4, with D maybe TRBD1 (6 bases). Trimming took off 4 bases at V and 8 bases at J, with 14 bases between the two ends. CDR3 size: 14 residues. Germline V gene data show CDR1 as LNHNV and CDR2 as YYDKDF (reference sequence). The DNA for the CDR3 is TGTGCCACCAGCAAAGGGGGGCCGGGGGAAAAACTGTTTTTT. It codes for CATSKGGPGEKLFF.

The rearrangement links TRBV18 to TRBJ2-5, with D maybe TRBD2 (5 bases). The germline gives CDR1 KGHSH, CDR2 LQKENI. The length of the CDR3 is 17 residues. Trimming shortened V by 3 bases and J by 5 bases, and 22 bases separated the two germline ends. The CDR3 bases are TGTGCCAGCTCACCCAGCGGACGCCCGAGGGATGTGGAGACCCAGTACTTC. It is translated as CASSPSGRPRDVETQYF.

The CDR3 DNA follows: TGTGCCAGCAGCGTAGAGGGGGACGCAGGAAACTACGAGCAGTACTTC. It codes for CASSVEGDAGNYEQYF. The rearrangement uses TRBV9 and TRBJ2-7, with a possible D match to TRBD1 (6 bases). CDR3 length equals 16 residues. The V gene's germline CDR1 is SGDLS and CDR2 YYNGEE. Deletions cut 0 bases from V and 3 bases from J, with 16 bases between.

V usage is TRBV28 and J usage is TRBJ2-6; D ambiguous. Germline assignment: CDR1 MDHEN and CDR2 SYDVKM. There are 13 residues in the CDR3. V lost 7 bases and J lost 1, with 5 bases in between. The CDR3 DNA is TGTGCCAGCACCACATCTGGGGCCAACGTCCTGACTTTC. Protein product: CASTTSGANVLTF.

This clone occurred a few times. The chain joins TRBV28 to TRBJ1-1, with D hard to call. V was trimmed by 2 bases and J by 1 base, leaving 8 bases between them. Germline CDR1 reads MDHEN; CDR2 reads SYDVKM. The CDR3 has 14 amino acids. As DNA, the CDR3 is TGTGCCAGCAGTTTAACGGGAGAGAACACTGAAGCTTTCTTT. Its translation: CASSLTGENTEAFF.

The CDR3 region is CASRRTSSPEQFF. Written as DNA, the CDR3 is TGTGCCAGCAGACGTACTAGCAGTCCTGAGCAGTTCTTC. The chain links TRBV7-9 to TRBJ2-1; the D gene is possibly TRBD2 (6 bases). CDR1 is SEHNR and CDR2 is FQNEAQ in the germline V gene (reference sequence). The CDR3 consists of 13 residues. V was shortened by 6 bases and J by 9 bases, with 15 bases between the two germline ends.

In its sample, this clone was seen a few times. V usage is TRBV5-1 and J usage is TRBJ2-7, with 8 nucleotides matching TRBD2. The ends lost 1 base at V and 1 base at J; junction bases unmatched: 10. Germline V gives CDR1 SGHRS, CDR2 YFSETQ. This CDR3 has 17 amino acids. The CDR3 nucleotides are TGCGCCAGCAGCTTGCGGAGTAGCGGGGTGGATTCCTACGAGCAGTACTTC. This translates into CASSLRSSGVDSYEQYF.

The chain carries TRBV11-2 and TRBJ2-7; TRBD2 agrees at 10 bases. V was clipped by 1 base and J by 1 base; unmatched bases: 7. The CDR3 consists of 17 residues. The germline V gene has CDR1 SGHAT and CDR2 FQNNGV. In nucleotides, the CDR3 is TGTGCCAGCAGCTTAGCTAGCGGGGGAACTAAATCCTACGAGCAGTACTTC. Residues: CASSLASGGTKSYEQYF. The variable domain in full, completed from reference TRBV11-2 and TRBJ2-7, reads EAGVAQSPRYKIIEKRQSVAFWCNPISGHATLYWYQQILGQGPKLLIQFQNNGVVDDSQLPKDRFSAERLKGVDSTLKIQPAKLEDSAVYLCASSLASGGTKSYEQYFGPGTRLTVT.